This is a list of T cell receptor beta chains from one sample in a study of T cell repertoires in cytomegalovirus infection. Antigens of these TCRs are unknown. TCRdb processed the reads anew with MiXCR; each CDR3 protein has one entry. Found here are around 770,000 distinct CDR3 sequences, 25% to 35% of them singletons; the top ten hold over 10%. The sample in question was cultured CD8+ T cells from PBMCs, obtained from culture after CMV antigen stimulation. The receptors derive from a human donor in good health (CMV status not recorded). Some clones in this sample may be carry-over from other donors' samples. Each CDR3 is given with its conserved first and last residue. The D gene is left open where the match is weak. Clone size, where shown, is once, few, many, or a class for clones that have expanded.

abundance	v_gene	j_gene	d_gene	CDR3aa	CDR3nt
few	TRBV12-3/TRBV12-4	TRBJ1-2	TRBD1	CASSSIGQGGTYTF	TGTGCCAGCAGTTCAATTGGACAGGGAGGCACCTACACCTTC
few	TRBV12-3/TRBV12-4	TRBJ1-2	TRBD1	CASTDRAFIYGYTF	TGTGCCAGCACCGACAGGGCCTTTATTTATGGCTACACCTTC
few	TRBV27	TRBJ1-2	.	CASSLPPRTDNYGYTF	TGTGCCAGCAGTTTACCTCCGCGGACGGATAACTATGGCTACACCTTC
.	TRBV6-2/TRBV6-3	TRBJ2-1	.	CASSHYAGPPRNEQFF	TGTGCCAGCAGTCATTATGCAGGGCCCCCAAGGAATGAGCAGTTCTTC
few	TRBV27	TRBJ1-1	.	CASSPLMNTEAFF	TGTGCCAGCAGCCCTCTTATGAACACTGAAGCTTTCTTT
few	TRBV7-9	TRBJ2-1	.	CASSPSTGSSYNEQFF	TGTGCCAGCAGCCCAAGTACAGGGAGCTCCTACAATGAGCAGTTCTTC
many	TRBV7-6	TRBJ2-1	TRBD2	CASSLIPAGDYNEQFF	TGTGCCAGCAGCTTAATTCCAGCGGGGGATTACAATGAGCAGTTCTTC
.	TRBV19	TRBJ2-5	.	CASSTLKDTPYQETQYF	TGTGCCAGTAGTACCCTCAAGGACACCCCATACCAAGAGACCCAGTACTTC
.	TRBV27	TRBJ2-1	TRBD1	CASSLSRGHNEQFF	TGTGCCAGCAGTTTATCGAGGGGGCACAATGAGCAGTTCTTC
few	TRBV27	TRBJ2-3	TRBD2	CASSPRRLAGGRDTQYF	TGTGCCAGCAGTCCCCGGAGACTAGCGGGGGGGCGAGATACGCAGTATTTT
few	TRBV5-1	TRBJ1-1	TRBD1	CASSLAGQGLPEAFF	TGCGCCAGCAGCTTGGCGGGACAGGGGTTACCTGAAGCTTTCTTT
.	TRBV20-1	TRBJ1-1	.	CSARGRWREQNTEAFF	TGCAGTGCTAGAGGTAGATGGAGGGAACAAAACACTGAAGCTTTCTTT
many	TRBV25-1	TRBJ1-1	.	CASSEWRVGRNTEAFF	TGTGCCAGCAGTGAATGGCGGGTTGGAAGGAACACTGAAGCTTTCTTT
.	TRBV28	TRBJ2-2	.	CASSPGQFPGELFF	TGTGCCAGCAGTCCAGGACAGTTCCCCGGGGAGCTGTTTTTT
.	TRBV13	TRBJ1-2	.	CASSLAGRTFYGYTF	TGTGCCAGCAGCTTAGCCGGGCGGACATTCTATGGCTACACCTTC
few	TRBV5-5	TRBJ1-1	.	CASSSAQGMNTEAFF	TGTGCCAGCAGCTCGGCCCAGGGGATGAACACTGAAGCTTTCTTT
.	TRBV19	TRBJ1-3	.	CASSSDEYTIYF	TGTGCCAGTAGCTCTGACGAGTACACCATATATTTT
.	TRBV5-1	TRBJ2-5	.	CASRAPGAARGQVYF	TGCGCCAGCAGGGCCCCGGGTGCGGCAAGAGGTCAGGTGTACTTC
many	TRBV28	TRBJ1-1	TRBD1	CASSDRVTEAFF	TGTGCCAGCTCTGACAGGGTCACTGAAGCTTTCTTT
few	TRBV15	TRBJ2-3	TRBD2	CATMLLRPGLVGDTQYF	TGTGCCACCATGTTACTCCGGCCGGGACTAGTAGGAGATACGCAGTATTTT
few	TRBV7-9	TRBJ1-2	TRBD1	CASSLGDRGDGYTF	TGTGCCAGCAGCTTAGGGGACAGGGGTGATGGCTACACCTTC
.	TRBV20-1	TRBJ1-2	TRBD1	CSVNQGARDYGYTF	TGCAGTGTTAATCAGGGGGCGCGAGATTATGGCTACACCTTC